Listed below are T cell receptor beta chains from one sample, sequenced in a study of radiotherapy plus CTLA-4 blockade in lung cancer. Libraries were prepared by immunoSEQ multiplex PCR; TCRdb keeps only in-frame clonotypes and omits some of them. The table has tens of thousands of clones, over 60% seen once; the top ten hold less than 3%. The sequenced sample was peripheral blood, obtained from a patient treated with radiotherapy plus ipilimumab. These TCRs come from a human donor with non-small cell lung cancer whose response to radiotherapy plus ipilimumab could not be evaluated. Each CDR3 is given without its conserved first and last residue.

V	J	CDR3
TRBV7-2	TRBJ1-2	ASSLDSYGYT
TRBV7-2	TRBJ2-7	ASSFGRGREQY
TRBV7-6	TRBJ2-1	ASSAGGSGYNEQF
TRBV30	TRBJ2-5	ACYSSGGRQETQY
TRBV27	TRBJ1-1	ASSLIPGTGRGTEAF
TRBV13	TRBJ2-1	ASSYLAGGSYNEQF
TRBV11-2	TRBJ2-5	ASSATGTGEKETQY
TRBV6-1	TRBJ1-4	ASSRDTAIQKLF
TRBV27	NA	ASSPDRGYEQY
TRBV18	TRBJ2-4	ASSPPRKRFGNIQY
TRBV6-5	TRBJ1-2	ATRPTGIYGYT
TRBV10-2	TRBJ2-1	ASSDAGLASSYNEQF
TRBV7-3	TRBJ1-1	ASSPTAGQGNEAF
TRBV12-5	TRBJ2-5	ASGLFLAGSQETQY
TRBV13	TRBJ2-1	ASSLGDNEQF
TRBV6-5	TRBJ1-1	ASSNSGITEAF
TRBV6-1	TRBJ1-6	ASRLGQGYSPLH
TRBV2	TRBJ2-5	ASRAGYAETQY
TRBV30	TRBJ2-7	AFILRDRAYEQY
TRBV7-2	TRBJ1-2	ASSLGWGDDGYT
TRBV7-9	TRBJ1-4	ATRGQPATNEKLF
TRBV11-2	TRBJ2-2	ASSPSQVRNTGELF
TRBV2	TRBJ2-1	ARGARGVSYNEQF
TRBV29-1	TRBJ1-3	SVSPSVGNTIY
TRBV5-6	TRBJ1-5	ASSPWTGGNQPQH
TRBV4-2	TRBJ2-1	ASSHGTSGGAAYNEQF
TRBV14	TRBJ2-5	ASSHRPSFMGETQY
TRBV7-3	TRBJ2-2	ASSLNAVTGELF
TRBV4-1	TRBJ1-3	ASSPSRTGRDYTIY
TRBV6-5	TRBJ2-1	ASSYDLATEQF
TRBV9	TRBJ1-1	ASSSTTGQETEAF
TRBV6-1	TRBJ1-5	ASSEAGQGGQPQH
TRBV4-3	TRBJ2-7	ASSQDLGLVPSSYEQY
TRBV6-5	TRBJ2-7	ASSTNGQTYEQY
TRBV7-2	TRBJ1-2	ASSLGGVPYGYT
TRBV4-3	TRBJ2-7	ASSQLAAGTRVYEQY
TRBV4-2	TRBJ2-3	ASSPDVRGLLTDTQY
TRBV11-2	TRBJ2-6	ASSPSGSGANVLT
TRBV28	TRBJ1-5	ASSPRRGNNQPQH
TRBV5-1	TRBJ2-3	ASSYLTGSTDTQY
TRBV5-1	TRBJ2-7	ASSTVRVSYEQY
TRBV4-3	TRBJ1-5	ASSQDRGYNQPQH
TRBV9	TRBJ1-2	ASSVAPKSYGYT
TRBV7-3	TRBJ1-1	ASSLTSVRNTEAF
TRBV5-4	TRBJ2-5	ASSLGVLSETQY
TRBV28	TRBJ2-2	ASWRDAGELF
TRBV6-4	TRBJ1-2	ASSVTGDDGYT
TRBV4-3	TRBJ2-7	ASSPQHSTQGTYEQY
TRBV18	TRBJ2-3	ASSPVSTDTQY
TRBV9	TRBJ1-2	ASSVQGGSYGYT
TRBV7-3	TRBJ2-2	ASSLGLASGELF
TRBV5-1	TRBJ1-2	ASSLYGTANGYT
TRBV30	TRBJ2-7	AWSSGSGIRYEQY
TRBV6-1	TRBJ1-5	ASSKVQQTYQPQH
TRBV27	TRBJ1-3	ASSLSARTGNTIY
TRBV18	TRBJ2-7	ASSPPLSSGSSYEQY
TRBV19	TRBJ1-1	ASSRGDSKNTEAF
TRBV6-6	TRBJ1-5	ASSSEPDRPQPQH
TRBV5-4	TRBJ2-1	ASSFNWRDEQF